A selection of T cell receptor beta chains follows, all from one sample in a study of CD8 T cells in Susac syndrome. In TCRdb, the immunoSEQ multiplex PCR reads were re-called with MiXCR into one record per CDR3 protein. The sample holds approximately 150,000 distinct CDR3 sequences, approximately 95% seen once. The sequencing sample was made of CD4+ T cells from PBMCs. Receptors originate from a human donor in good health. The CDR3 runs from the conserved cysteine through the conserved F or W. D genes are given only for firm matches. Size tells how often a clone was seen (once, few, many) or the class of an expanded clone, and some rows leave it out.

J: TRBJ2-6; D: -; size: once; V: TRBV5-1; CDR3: CASSLAPRRTSSGANVLTF; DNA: TGCGCCAGCAGCTTGGCCCCCAGGAGAACCTCCTCTGGGGCCAACGTCCTGACTTTC
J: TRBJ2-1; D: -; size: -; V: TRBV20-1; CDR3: CSAPAFTSYNEQFF; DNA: TGCAGTGCTCCAGCGTTTACCTCCTACAATGAGCAGTTTTTC
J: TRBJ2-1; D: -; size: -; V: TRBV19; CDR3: CASSIRRSGTYNEQFF; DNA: TGTGCCAGTAGTATTAGAAGGAGCGGAACCTACAATGAGCAGTTCTTC
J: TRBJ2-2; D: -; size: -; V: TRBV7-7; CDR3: CASSPGQNTGELFF; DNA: TGTGCCAGCAGCCCGGGCCAAAACACCGGGGAGCTGTTTTTT
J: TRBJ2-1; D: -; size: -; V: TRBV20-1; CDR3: CSAHSDAGNNEQFF; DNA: TGCAGTGCCCATTCCGATGCGGGCAACAATGAGCAGTTCTTC
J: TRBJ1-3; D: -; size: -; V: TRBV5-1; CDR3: CASSLRANSGNTIYF; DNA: TGCGCCAGCAGCTTGAGGGCCAACTCTGGAAACACCATATATTTT
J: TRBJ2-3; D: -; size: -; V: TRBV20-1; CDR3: CSAYPLRGADTQYF; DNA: TGCAGTGCCTACCCGCTACGGGGGGCGGATACGCAGTATTTT
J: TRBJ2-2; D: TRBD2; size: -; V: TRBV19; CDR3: CASRLAGTNTGELFF; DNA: TGTGCCAGTAGACTAGCGGGAACGAACACCGGGGAGCTGTTTTTT
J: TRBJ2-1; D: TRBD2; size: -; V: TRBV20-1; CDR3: CSARPALGVAGGNEQFF; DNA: TGCAGTGCTAGACCTGCGTTGGGTGTCGCGGGAGGTAATGAGCAGTTCTTC
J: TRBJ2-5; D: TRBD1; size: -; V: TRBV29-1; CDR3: CSVERQGKETQYF; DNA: TGCAGCGTCGAAAGACAGGGAAAAGAGACCCAGTACTTC
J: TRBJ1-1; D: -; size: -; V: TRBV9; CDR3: CASSAQPRVAGTEAFF; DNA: TGTGCCAGCAGCGCCCAGCCCCGGGTAGCTGGCACTGAAGCTTTCTTT
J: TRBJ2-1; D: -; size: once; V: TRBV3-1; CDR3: CATAGPNEQFF; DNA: TGTGCCACCGCCGGGCCCAATGAGCAGTTCTTC
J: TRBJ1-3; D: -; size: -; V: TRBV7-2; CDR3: CASSKGGIYSGNTIYF; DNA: TGTGCCAGCAGCAAGGGAGGGATCTACTCTGGAAACACCATATATTTT
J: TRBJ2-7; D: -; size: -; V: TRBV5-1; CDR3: CASSLEGPNEQYF; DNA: TGCGCCAGCAGCTTGGAAGGTCCCAACGAGCAGTACTTC
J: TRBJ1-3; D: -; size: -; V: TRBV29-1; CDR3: CSVELGHSGNTIYF; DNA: TGCAGCGTTGAACTCGGCCACTCTGGAAACACCATATATTTT
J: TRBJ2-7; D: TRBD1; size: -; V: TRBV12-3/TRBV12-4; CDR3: CASSSQGFGEQYF; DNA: TGTGCCAGCAGTTCACAGGGGTTTGGCGAGCAGTACTTC
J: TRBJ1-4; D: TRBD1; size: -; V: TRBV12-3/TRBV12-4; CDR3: CASRDRPAANEKLFF; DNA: TGTGCCAGCCGGGACAGGCCTGCGGCTAATGAAAAACTGTTTTTT
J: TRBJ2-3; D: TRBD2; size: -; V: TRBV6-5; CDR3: CASSYGTSSTDTQYF; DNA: TGTGCCAGCAGTTACGGGACTAGCTCCACAGATACGCAGTATTTT
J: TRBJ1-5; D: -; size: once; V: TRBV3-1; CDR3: CASSQKFDQPQHF; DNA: TGTGCCAGCAGCCAAAAATTCGATCAGCCCCAGCATTTT
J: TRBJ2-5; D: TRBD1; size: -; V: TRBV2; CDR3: CASRSPDRAETQYF; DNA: TGTGCCAGCAGATCCCCCGACAGGGCTGAGACCCAGTACTTC
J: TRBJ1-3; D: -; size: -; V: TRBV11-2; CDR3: CASSSSLNTIYF; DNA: TGTGCCAGCAGCTCTTCTCTCAACACCATATATTTT
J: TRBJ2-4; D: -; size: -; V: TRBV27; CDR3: CAMDIQYF; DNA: TGTGCCATGGACATTCAGTACTTC
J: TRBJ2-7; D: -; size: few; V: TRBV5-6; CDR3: CASSSEYEQYF; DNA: TGTGCCAGCAGCTCAGAGTACGAGCAGTACTTC
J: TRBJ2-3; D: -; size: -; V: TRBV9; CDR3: CASSVGSGQGVGTDTQYF; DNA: TGTGCCAGCAGCGTAGGGTCTGGGCAAGGAGTAGGCACAGATACGCAGTATTTT
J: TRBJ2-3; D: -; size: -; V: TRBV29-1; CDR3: CSVDGGLRTDTQYF; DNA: TGCAGCGTCGATGGGGGGCTCCGCACAGATACGCAGTATTTT
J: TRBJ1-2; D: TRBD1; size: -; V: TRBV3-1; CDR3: CASSEGAKTGYTF; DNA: TGTGCCAGCAGCGAGGGGGCGAAGACTGGCTACACCTTC
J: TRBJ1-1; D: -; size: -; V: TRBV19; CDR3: CASTQHMNTEAFF; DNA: TGTGCCAGTACTCAGCACATGAACACTGAAGCTTTCTTT
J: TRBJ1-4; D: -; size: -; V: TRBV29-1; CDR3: CSATTNEKLFF; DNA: TGCAGCGCCACAACTAATGAAAAACTGTTTTTT
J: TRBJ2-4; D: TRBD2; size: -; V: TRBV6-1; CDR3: CASRQAGGGGNIQYF; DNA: TGTGCCAGCAGGCAAGCGGGAGGAGGGGGGAACATTCAGTACTTC
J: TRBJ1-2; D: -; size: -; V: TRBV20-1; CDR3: CSARLSQGFDGYTF; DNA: TGCAGTGCTAGATTGTCGCAGGGCTTCGATGGCTACACCTTC
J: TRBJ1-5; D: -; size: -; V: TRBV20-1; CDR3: CSVIGRAVNQPQHF; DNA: TGCAGTGTAATCGGACGGGCGGTAAATCAGCCCCAGCATTTT
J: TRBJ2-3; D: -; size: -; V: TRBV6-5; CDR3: CASGGAESTDTQYF; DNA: TGTGCCAGCGGGGGGGCGGAAAGCACAGATACGCAGTATTTT
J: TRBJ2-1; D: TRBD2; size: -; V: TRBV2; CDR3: CASSTRTSGRGEQFF; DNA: TGTGCCAGCAGTACCCGGACTAGCGGGAGAGGGGAGCAGTTCTTC
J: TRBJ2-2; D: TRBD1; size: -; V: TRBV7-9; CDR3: CASSLGQGVNTGELFF; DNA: TGTGCCAGCAGCTTAGGACAGGGAGTGAACACCGGGGAGCTGTTTTTT
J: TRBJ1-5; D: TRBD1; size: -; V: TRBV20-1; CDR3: CSAKAGTGEGQPQHF; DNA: TGCAGTGCCAAGGCGGGGACAGGGGAAGGTCAGCCCCAGCATTTT
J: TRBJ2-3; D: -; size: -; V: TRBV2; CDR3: CASRRQDTQYF; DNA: TGTGCCAGCAGGAGGCAGGATACGCAGTATTTT
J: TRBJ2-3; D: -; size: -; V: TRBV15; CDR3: CATSREQDSSTDTQYF; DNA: TGTGCCACCAGCAGAGAGCAGGACAGTAGCACAGATACGCAGTATTTT
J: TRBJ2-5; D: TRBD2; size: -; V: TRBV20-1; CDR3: CSALAGGRETQYF; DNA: TGCAGTGCTTTAGCGGGAGGGCGAGAGACCCAGTACTTC
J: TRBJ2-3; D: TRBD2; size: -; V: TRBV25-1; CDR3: CASNGLAGGRATDTQYF; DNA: TGTGCCAGCAATGGGCTAGCGGGAGGGAGAGCCACAGATACGCAGTATTTT
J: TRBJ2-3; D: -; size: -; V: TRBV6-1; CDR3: CASSEASTDTQYF; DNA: TGTGCCAGCAGTGAAGCTTCCACAGATACGCAGTATTTT